Listed here are 7 T cell receptor beta chains from one sample, sequenced in a study of blood T cell repertoires in COVID-19 (TCRdb year 2020). Library preparation employed the immunoSEQ multiplex PCR assay. In its TCRdb copy, this immuneACCESS table keeps in-frame sequences only and misses some clones. Where compared with another copy, unresolved V genes explain less than half of these, and the others have no known cause. This sample is represented by 100,000 or so clones; around 81% of them were singletons. The ten most abundant clones make up approximately 38% of the sample. Input material: peripheral blood. Every receptor here comes from a man aged 80 or over with acute or convalescent COVID-19.

The V call is TRBV14, the J call TRBJ2-3; tentatively, D is TRBD2 (5 bases). The CDR3 is made up of 15 amino acids. CDR1 and CDR2 from the germline V gene are SGHDN and FVKESK. V shed 2 bases and J shed 0 bases, with 9 bases lying between them. This CDR3 reads CASSQWRLSTDTQYF. The CDR3 bases are TGTGCCAGCAGCCAATGGAGGCTTAGCACAGATACGCAGTATTTT.

V gene TRBV9 combines with J gene TRBJ2-5; possible D gene TRBD2, 6 bases. This CDR3 region has 16 residues. Germline assignment: CDR1 SGDLS and CDR2 YYNGEE. The V and J ends lost 0 bases and 5 bases respectively, with 17 bases between them. The CDR3 spells CASSVGSTNAGETQYF. In nucleotides, the CDR3 is TGTGCCAGCAGCGTAGGATCGACTAATGCGGGGGAGACCCAGTACTTC.

The chain carries TRBV3-1 (or the pseudogene TRBV3-2) and TRBJ2-2; the match to TRBD2 covers 12 bases. In germline, CDR1 is LGHDT, CDR2 YNNKEL (reference sequence). V dropped 4 bases and J dropped 5; count of bases not matched to a gene: 8. The CDR3 consists of 17 residues. CDR3 bases: TGTGCCAGCAGCCCTAGCGGGAGGGCCGCTGAAACCGGGGAGCTGTTTTTT. It codes for CASSPSGRAAETGELFF.

The chain is built from TRBV6-1 and TRBJ1-3; 8 nucleotides line up with TRBD1. There are 16 residues in the CDR3. Looked up from germline, CDR1 is MNHNS and CDR2 is SASEGT. V lost 1 base to trimming and J lost 7 bases; unmatched junction nucleotides: 9. CDR3 nucleotide sequence: TGTGCCAGCAGTGAAGGGACAGGGAAAAACTGGAACACCATATATTTT. It codes for CASSEGTGKNWNTIYF.

V gene TRBV24-1 combines with J gene TRBJ2-1; D is undetermined. V dropped 4 bases and J dropped 6 bases, with 12 bases sitting between them. This CDR3 is built from 14 residues. Per germline, CDR1 KGHDR and CDR2 SFDVKD. The CDR3 spells CATSDPRISNEQFF. The CDR3 region has the DNA TGTGCCACCAGTGACCCGAGGATCTCCAATGAGCAGTTCTTC.

This sequence joins TRBV5-1 and TRBJ2-7; TRBD1 is a possible D gene (6 bases). CDR1 is SGHRS, CDR2 YFSETQ, per germline. CDR3 length equals 14 residues. Trimming shortened V by 0 bases and J by 7 bases, and 14 bases separated the two germline ends. The CDR3 region is CASSLGDTRGEQYF. CDR3 nucleotides: TGCGCCAGCAGCTTGGGGGACACGCGAGGGGAGCAGTACTTC.

As DNA, the CDR3 is TGTGCCAGCTCACCAGGGAGTAAAAACATTCAGTACTTC. Translating it yields CASSPGSKNIQYF. The V and J genes are TRBV18 and TRBJ2-4, with a tentative D call TRBD2 (5 bases). The V gene lost 2 bases and the J gene lost 4 bases, with 6 bases spanning the gap. The germline V gene has CDR1 KGHSH and CDR2 LQKENI. This CDR3 comprises 13 residues.